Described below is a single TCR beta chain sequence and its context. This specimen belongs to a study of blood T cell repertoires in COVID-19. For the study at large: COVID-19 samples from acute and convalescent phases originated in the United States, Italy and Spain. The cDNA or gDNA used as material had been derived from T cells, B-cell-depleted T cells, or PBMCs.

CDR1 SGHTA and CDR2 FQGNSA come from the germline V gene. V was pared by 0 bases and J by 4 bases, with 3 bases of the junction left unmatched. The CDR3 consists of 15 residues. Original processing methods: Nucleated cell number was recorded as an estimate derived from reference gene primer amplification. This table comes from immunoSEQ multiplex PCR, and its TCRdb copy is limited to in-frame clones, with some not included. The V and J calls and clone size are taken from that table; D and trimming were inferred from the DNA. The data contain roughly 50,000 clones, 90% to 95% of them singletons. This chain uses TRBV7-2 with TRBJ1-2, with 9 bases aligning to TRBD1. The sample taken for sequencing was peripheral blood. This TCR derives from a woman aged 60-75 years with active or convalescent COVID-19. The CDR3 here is CASSLATGGGYGYTF. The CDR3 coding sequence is TGTGCCAGCAGCTTAGCCACAGGGGGCGGCTATGGCTACACCTTC. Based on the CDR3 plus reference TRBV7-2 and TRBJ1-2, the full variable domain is GAGVSQSPSNKVTEKGKDVELRCDPISGHTALYWYRQSLGQGLEFLIYFQGNSAPDKSGLPSDRFSAERTGGSVSTLTIQRTQQEDSAVYLCASSLATGGGYGYTFGSGTRLTVV.